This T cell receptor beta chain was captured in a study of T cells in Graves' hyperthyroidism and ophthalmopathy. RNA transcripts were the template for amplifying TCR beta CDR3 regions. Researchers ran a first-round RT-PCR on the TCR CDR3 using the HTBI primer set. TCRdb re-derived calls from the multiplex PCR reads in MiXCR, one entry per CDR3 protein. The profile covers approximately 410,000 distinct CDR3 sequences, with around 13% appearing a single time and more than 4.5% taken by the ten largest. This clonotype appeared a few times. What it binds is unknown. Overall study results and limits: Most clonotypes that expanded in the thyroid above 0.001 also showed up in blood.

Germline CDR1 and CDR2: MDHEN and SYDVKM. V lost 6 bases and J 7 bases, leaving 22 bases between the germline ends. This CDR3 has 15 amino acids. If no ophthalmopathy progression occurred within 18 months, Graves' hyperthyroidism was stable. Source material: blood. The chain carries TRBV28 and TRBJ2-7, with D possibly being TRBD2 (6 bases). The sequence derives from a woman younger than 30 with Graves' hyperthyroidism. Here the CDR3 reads CASRTGGETSSEQYF. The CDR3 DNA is TGTGCCAGCAGGACTGGAGGAGAGACTAGTTCGGAGCAGTACTTC. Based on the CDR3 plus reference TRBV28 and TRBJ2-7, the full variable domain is DVKVTQSSRYLVKRTGEKVFLECVQDMDHENMFWYRQDPGLGLRLIYFSYDVKMKEKGDIPEGYSVSREKKERFSLILESASTNQTSMYLCASRTGGETSSEQYFGPGTRLTVT.